Given below is one T cell receptor (beta chain) in context. This CDR3 is built from 13 residues. V lost 6 bases and J lost 2; bases outside the gene matches: 5. Germline V gives CDR1 SQVTM, CDR2 ANQGSEA. The data were taken from a study of blood T cell repertoires in COVID-19. This table comes from immunoSEQ multiplex PCR, and its TCRdb copy is limited to in-frame clones, with some not included. The sample includes approximately 15,000 clones, about 89% seen only once; the top ten take less than 2.5%. The sequencing input was peripheral blood. The TCR sequence derives from a woman in her seventies in a cohort sampled during active or convalescent COVID-19. The V call is TRBV29-1, the J call TRBJ2-3; TRBD1 matches at 7 bases. The CDR3: CSVRDSFTDTQYF. CDR3 sequence (DNA): TGCAGCGTACGGGACAGTTTCACAGATACGCAGTATTTT.